Presented here are 14 T cell receptor beta chains from one specimen sequenced in a study of Graves' ophthalmopathy and Graves' hyperthyroidism. The study amplified TCR beta CDR3 regions using RNA transcripts. HTBI primers were employed in first-round RT-PCR, then a second-round multiplex PCR followed. TCRdb fed the multiplex PCR reads into MiXCR, producing one record per CDR3 protein. This sample has a few hundred thousand distinct CDR3 sequences; roughly 39% occur once, and the top ten carry roughly 4.5%. The sequenced material came from peripheral blood or thyroid tissue (not recorded which). These receptors originate from an adult man with Graves' hyperthyroidism.

This chain's CDR3 is CSTRDRGDTQYF. For the CDR3, the DNA is TGCAGCACCCGGGACAGGGGGGATACGCAGTATTTT. The chain couples TRBV29-1 to TRBJ2-3, with TRBD1 matching 11 bases. CDR3 length: 12 residues. CDR1 and CDR2 (germline): SQVTM, ANQGSEA. With 8 bases clipped from V and 6 bases from J, the junction kept 4 bases outside the gene matches.

This chain connects TRBV20-1 to TRBJ2-5; TRBD2 agrees at 8 bases. CDR3 length equals 13 residues. After removal of 0 bases from V and 6 bases from J, the junction contained 3 bases not matched to a gene. CDR1 and CDR2 (germline): DFQATT, SNEGSKA (reference sequence). The CDR3 coding sequence is TGCAGTGCTAGAGAAGGCGGGGGGAAGACCCAGTACTTC. This sequence encodes CSAREGGGKTQYF.

V gene TRBV3-1 combines with J gene TRBJ2-7; 8 bases are a match to TRBD1. The CDR3 runs to 15 residues. With V trimmed by 4 bases and J by 0 bases, 5 bases remained unmatched. The V gene's germline CDR1 is LGHDT and CDR2 YNNKEL (reference sequence). CDR3 DNA sequence: TGTGCCAGCAGCCCGGAGACAGGGGTCTCCTACGAGCAGTACTTC. This codes for CASSPETGVSYEQYF.

The chain is built from TRBV18 and TRBJ1-2; 10 nucleotides line up with TRBD1. Losses at the gene ends were 3 bases for V and 8 bases for J; bases not matched to a gene: 6. CDR3 length: 14 amino acids. CDR1 and CDR2 from the germline V gene are KGHSH and LQKENI. The CDR3 DNA reads TGTGCCAGCTCACCGTCCGGGACAGGGGTCGGCTACACCTTC. This translates into CASSPSGTGVGYTF.

This clonotype showed up just a few times. The genes are TRBV9 and TRBJ2-2, with TRBD1 matching 8 bases. Germline CDR1 and CDR2: SGDLS and YYNGEE. V was clipped by 6 bases and J by 4 bases; unmatched bases: 5. This CDR3 is built from 14 residues. The CDR3 loop reads CASTGQGFTGELFF. The CDR3, as DNA: TGTGCCAGCACAGGACAGGGTTTCACCGGGGAGCTGTTTTTT.

In its sample, this clonotype was seen many times. V is TRBV9 and J is TRBJ1-3; no clear D. CDR3 length: 18 residues. Trimming pared 3 bases from V and 0 bases from J, leaving 19 bases between. In germline, CDR1 is SGDLS, CDR2 YYNGEE. CDR3 nucleotides: TGTGCCAGCAGCGCCCGAGGGCAGGCCTCCTCCTCTGGAAACACCATATATTTT. Amino acid sequence: CASSARGQASSSGNTIYF.

This clonotype came up once. This chain links TRBV7-9 with TRBJ1-2, with 9 bases that match TRBD1. The CDR3 extends over 15 amino acids. V lost 5 bases to trimming and J lost 4 bases; unmatched junction nucleotides: 8. Germline V CDR1 and CDR2: SEHNR, FQNEAQ (reference sequence). The CDR3 DNA reads TGTGCCAGCAGCCCGACAGGGGGACGGAGCTATGGCTACACCTTC. It is translated as CASSPTGGRSYGYTF.

This clonotype was recorded at least ten times. CDR3 coding DNA: TGTGCCAGCAGCGTTGGAGGGGGAATCTATGGCTACACCTTC. It is translated as CASSVGGGIYGYTF. The V call is TRBV9, the J call TRBJ1-2; perhaps TRBD1 as D (6 bases). The V end was cut by 2 bases, the J end by 4 bases, with 12 bases between. CDR3 size: 14 residues. Germline V gene lookup returns CDR1 SGDLS and CDR2 YYNGEE.

The rearrangement joins TRBV12-3 or TRBV12-4 to TRBJ2-4; weak D call: TRBD2 (5 bases). The V and J ends lost 5 bases and 9 bases respectively, with 14 bases between them. The CDR3 length is 13 residues. CDR3 sequence (DNA): TGTGCCAGCAGTAACATCGGGGAAGGCATTCAGTACTTC. This gives the protein CASSNIGEGIQYF.

The gene calls are TRBV6-1 and TRBJ1-1; D is unclear. This CDR3 spans 14 amino acids. Trimming took 3 bases from V and 4 from J, leaving 12 bases between them. Germline loops: CDR1 MNHNS, CDR2 SASEGT. The CDR3 protein is CASSDDPGSTEAFF. As DNA, the CDR3 is TGTGCCAGCAGTGACGACCCGGGGAGCACTGAAGCTTTCTTT.

For this clonotype: A much larger clone differs from this one at a single base, so this may be a read error. The CDR3 coding sequence is TGCAGTGCGCTAAAACCGGGACAGGGGGTTGGCAATCAGCCCCAGCATTTT. As protein: CSALKPGQGVGNQPQHF. This chain uses TRBV20-1 with TRBJ1-5, with 11 bases lining up with TRBD1. J lost 2 bases, V lost 6 bases, and 12 bases had no gene match. The CDR3 runs 17 residues. From germline, CDR1 is DFQATT and CDR2 SNEGSKA (reference sequence).

Comment on this clonotype: A read error may produce the germline difference seen at one junction end. The chain joins TRBV28 to TRBJ1-3; D not resolved. The CDR3 totals 14 residues. Germline loops: CDR1 MDHEN, CDR2 SYDVKM. The CDR3 DNA sequence: TGTGCCAGCAGTATAGCTTCCCCCGGAAACACCGTATATTTT. Amino acids: CASSIASPGNTVYF.

This clonotype was found many times. The CDR3 DNA sequence: TGCAGTGCTCAGACAGCCAGAATGGATTCACCCCTCCACTTT. This translates into CSAQTARMDSPLHF. The rearrangement joins TRBV20-1 to TRBJ1-6; D is perhaps TRBD1 (5 bases). From germline, CDR1 is DFQATT and CDR2 SNEGSKA (reference sequence). V shed 5 bases and J shed 8 bases, with 16 bases lying between them. The CDR3 has 14 residues.

This clonotype was seen many times. The chain has TRBV5-8 and TRBJ1-2; no definite D call. V was clipped by 0 bases and J by 0 bases, with 12 bases between them. The CDR3 contains 16 residues. Germline V gene lookup returns CDR1 SGHTS and CDR2 YDEGEE. The CDR3 nucleotides read TGTGCCAGCAGCTTGGCCGCGGTCAGCTCTAACTATGGCTACACCTTC. Residues: CASSLAAVSSNYGYTF. The full variable domain, rest sourced from reference TRBV5-8 and TRBJ1-2, is EAGVTQSPTHLIKTRGQQATLRCSPISGHTSVYWYQQALGLGLQFLLWYDEGEERNRGNFPPRFSGRQFPNYSSELNVNALELEDSALYLCASSLAAVSSNYGYTFGSGTRLTVV.